The source of this T cell receptor (beta chain) is a study of blood T cells in healthy people across ages. Using a J-beta primer mix together with a sample-barcoded 5' primer, a second PCR was run for about 6 to 11 cycles. A tag from a template-switch adaptor with 12 random nucleotides marked each cDNA molecule. A single record per CDR3 protein comes from TCRdb applying MiXCR to the 5' RACE reads. The profile shows hundreds of thousands of distinct CDR3 sequences, 55% to 70% of them singletons. V was pared by 5 bases and J by 1 base, with 11 bases between. There are 13 residues in the CDR3. Germline V CDR1 and CDR2: DFQATT, SNEGSKA (reference sequence). RNA extraction gave at least 6 micrograms of total RNA per sample.

The TCR originated in a man younger than 45 in good health. This chain links TRBV20-1 with TRBJ2-5; no firm D call. Sequencing used blood. The CDR3 loop reads CSAHSILQETQYF. In DNA form, the CDR3 reads TGCAGTGCTCACTCTATTCTCCAAGAGACCCAGTACTTC.